The rows below give T cell receptor beta chains drawn from one sample of a study of identical twins. TCRdb used MiXCR to reprocess the 5' RACE reads, holding one entry per CDR3 protein. The sample records around 240,000 distinct CDR3 sequences, about 10% being singletons. The sample comprised memory T cells sorted from blood. Receptor source: a man aged 50 to 59 in good health. Each CDR3 is given with its conserved first and last residue. Fields, in order: clone size, V gene, D gene, J gene, CDR3 DNA, CDR3 protein. The D gene is left open where the match is weak. Clone size, where shown, is once, few, many, or a class for clones that have expanded.

clone size: .; V gene: TRBV4-1; D gene: TRBD1; J gene: TRBJ2-1; CDR3 DNA: TGCGCCAGCAGGAGGGACAGGGCCTTGGGGGAGCAGTTCTTC; CDR3 protein: CASRRDRALGEQFF
clone size: .; V gene: TRBV3-1; D gene: TRBD1; J gene: TRBJ2-1; CDR3 DNA: TGTGCCAGCAGCCAAGGGACAGGGGATGAGCAGTTCTTC; CDR3 protein: CASSQGTGDEQFF
clone size: .; V gene: TRBV4-2; D gene: TRBD2; J gene: TRBJ2-5; CDR3 DNA: TGTGCCAGCAGCCAAGGGCTGGGACTAGCGGGGGAGGAGACCCAGTACTTC; CDR3 protein: CASSQGLGLAGEETQYF
clone size: .; V gene: TRBV4-1; D gene: TRBD1; J gene: TRBJ1-5; CDR3 DNA: TGCGCCAGCAGCCAAGTGGACAGGCTCAATCAGCCCCAGCATTTT; CDR3 protein: CASSQVDRLNQPQHF
clone size: few; V gene: TRBV5-4; D gene: TRBD2; J gene: TRBJ2-5; CDR3 DNA: TGTGCCAGCACCCAACGGGAGGGCCGAGGAGAGACCCAGTACTTC; CDR3 protein: CASTQREGRGETQYF
clone size: .; V gene: TRBV20-1; D gene: TRBD1; J gene: TRBJ2-2; CDR3 DNA: TGCAGTGCTAGATCTAACAGGGGGCGGGTCACCGGGGAGCTGTTTTTT; CDR3 protein: CSARSNRGRVTGELFF
clone size: few; V gene: TRBV20-1; D gene: .; J gene: TRBJ2-4; CDR3 DNA: TGCAGTGCAAACGCCTATCAGGGACGGACCAGAGACATTCAGTACTTC; CDR3 protein: CSANAYQGRTRDIQYF
clone size: .; V gene: TRBV12-3/TRBV12-4; D gene: .; J gene: TRBJ2-1; CDR3 DNA: TGTGCCAGCAGTTTGGGGGGGGCGGGACTTAACTTCTTC; CDR3 protein: CASSLGGAGLNFF
clone size: few; V gene: TRBV30; D gene: .; J gene: TRBJ1-6; CDR3 DNA: TGTGCCTACCACCGCGACAGGACTAGCTCCTATAATTCACCCCTCCACTTT; CDR3 protein: CAYHRDRTSSYNSPLHF
clone size: few; V gene: TRBV9; D gene: .; J gene: TRBJ2-5; CDR3 DNA: TGTGCCAGCAGCGTAGGGGCAGGTCAAGAGACCCAGTACTTC; CDR3 protein: CASSVGAGQETQYF
clone size: .; V gene: TRBV28; D gene: TRBD1; J gene: TRBJ1-5; CDR3 DNA: TGTGCCAGCAGTTTGGCGGGGTCGGGGACAGGGGGCAACCAGCCCCAGCATTTT; CDR3 protein: CASSLAGSGTGGNQPQHF
clone size: .; V gene: TRBV5-1; D gene: .; J gene: TRBJ2-7; CDR3 DNA: TGCGCCAGCAGCTTGGCGCCAGGGTCCTACGAGCAGTACTTC; CDR3 protein: CASSLAPGSYEQYF
clone size: many; V gene: TRBV5-1; D gene: .; J gene: TRBJ1-5; CDR3 DNA: TGCGCCAGCAGCCCGGGACAAGCCAATCAGCCCCAGCATTTT; CDR3 protein: CASSPGQANQPQHF
clone size: .; V gene: TRBV28; D gene: .; J gene: TRBJ1-5; CDR3 DNA: TGTGCCAGCAAGGAGGGGAATCAGCCCCAGCATTTT; CDR3 protein: CASKEGNQPQHF
clone size: few; V gene: TRBV6-6; D gene: .; J gene: TRBJ1-2; CDR3 DNA: TGTGCCAGCAGGGCTTCACAGGACTATGGCTACACCTTC; CDR3 protein: CASRASQDYGYTF
clone size: many; V gene: TRBV5-1; D gene: TRBD2; J gene: TRBJ2-1; CDR3 DNA: TGCGCCAGCAGCGGCTGGGGTAGCGGGGGGGCCTATGAGCAGTTCTTC; CDR3 protein: CASSGWGSGGAYEQFF
clone size: few; V gene: TRBV29-1; D gene: TRBD2; J gene: TRBJ2-3; CDR3 DNA: TGCAGCGTCGCAACTGGACTAGAGGCAGATACGCAGTATTTT; CDR3 protein: CSVATGLEADTQYF
clone size: .; V gene: TRBV6-1; D gene: .; J gene: TRBJ1-6; CDR3 DNA: TGTGCCAGCACCACTAGGGCTTCATATAATTCACCCCTCCACTTT; CDR3 protein: CASTTRASYNSPLHF
clone size: few; V gene: TRBV6-6; D gene: .; J gene: TRBJ2-7; CDR3 DNA: TGTGCCAGCAGACAAACAGCAACCTACGAGCAGTACTTC; CDR3 protein: CASRQTATYEQYF
clone size: many; V gene: TRBV5-5; D gene: .; J gene: TRBJ2-3; CDR3 DNA: TGTGCCAGCAGCTTGGATAGGAACACAGATACGCAGTATTTT; CDR3 protein: CASSLDRNTDTQYF
clone size: many; V gene: TRBV19; D gene: .; J gene: TRBJ2-4; CDR3 DNA: TGTGCCAGTAGTATACACGGCTGGAGGGACGTCGCTCGGTCAGCCAAAAACATTCAGTACTTC; CDR3 protein: CASSIHGWRDVARSAKNIQYF
clone size: many; V gene: TRBV28; D gene: TRBD2; J gene: TRBJ2-1; CDR3 DNA: TGTGCCAGCAGTTTACAACTAGCGGGGGGGAGCTCCTACAATGAGCAGTTCTTC; CDR3 protein: CASSLQLAGGSSYNEQFF
clone size: .; V gene: TRBV2; D gene: TRBD2; J gene: TRBJ2-1; CDR3 DNA: TGTGCCAGCAGTGGGACTAGCGGGGGGGCCGTGACGGAGCAGTTCTTC; CDR3 protein: CASSGTSGGAVTEQFF
clone size: many; V gene: TRBV10-3; D gene: .; J gene: TRBJ2-2; CDR3 DNA: TGTGCCATCAGTGGAGTCGGCAGAGACACCGGGGAGCTGTTTTTT; CDR3 protein: CAISGVGRDTGELFF
clone size: many; V gene: TRBV3-1; D gene: .; J gene: TRBJ1-4; CDR3 DNA: TGTGCCAGCAGCGCGAGGTCGGGAAATGAAAAACTGTTTTTT; CDR3 protein: CASSARSGNEKLFF
clone size: few; V gene: TRBV24-1; D gene: .; J gene: TRBJ2-5; CDR3 DNA: TGTGCCACCAGTGACCGCCAGGGGAGAGGCCAAGAGACCCAGTACTTC; CDR3 protein: CATSDRQGRGQETQYF
clone size: many; V gene: TRBV5-1; D gene: .; J gene: TRBJ2-7; CDR3 DNA: TGCGCCAGCAGCTTGGGGGGGGCCACCTACGAGCAGTACTTC; CDR3 protein: CASSLGGATYEQYF
clone size: many; V gene: TRBV6-2/TRBV6-3; D gene: TRBD1; J gene: TRBJ1-1; CDR3 DNA: TGTGCCAGCAGTCTCCCGGGACAGGGGGCGAACACTGAAGCTTTCTTT; CDR3 protein: CASSLPGQGANTEAFF
clone size: few; V gene: TRBV7-2; D gene: .; J gene: TRBJ2-7; CDR3 DNA: TGTGCCAGCAGCCTACTATTAGGGGTTAGCGAGCAGTACTTC; CDR3 protein: CASSLLLGVSEQYF
clone size: few; V gene: TRBV10-3; D gene: .; J gene: TRBJ2-5; CDR3 DNA: TGTGCCATCGGGGCAGGCGAATTGCGGGGGCAATTCCAAGAGACCCAGTACTTC; CDR3 protein: CAIGAGELRGQFQETQYF
clone size: .; V gene: TRBV30; D gene: .; J gene: TRBJ1-3; CDR3 DNA: TGTGCCTGGAGTACTACGCCCCGGAGCTCTGGAAACACCATATATTTT; CDR3 protein: CAWSTTPRSSGNTIYF
clone size: .; V gene: TRBV12-3/TRBV12-4; D gene: .; J gene: TRBJ1-6; CDR3 DNA: TGTGCCAGCAGTTCCCCGGGCGGGAATTCACCCCTCCACTTT; CDR3 protein: CASSSPGGNSPLHF
clone size: many; V gene: TRBV12-3/TRBV12-4; D gene: .; J gene: TRBJ2-3; CDR3 DNA: TGTGCCAGCAGTCCCCGGGGGGCGCGCACAGATACGCAGTATTTT; CDR3 protein: CASSPRGARTDTQYF
clone size: few; V gene: TRBV20-1; D gene: TRBD2; J gene: TRBJ2-3; CDR3 DNA: TGCAGTGCTAGAGATTCGAGACTAGCGGGGGGAAGGATAGATACGCAGTATTTT; CDR3 protein: CSARDSRLAGGRIDTQYF
clone size: .; V gene: TRBV20-1; D gene: .; J gene: TRBJ2-4; CDR3 DNA: TGCAGTGCTAGGCTATCTAGTCTTAACCACATTCAGTACTTC; CDR3 protein: CSARLSSLNHIQYF
clone size: many; V gene: TRBV12-3/TRBV12-4; D gene: .; J gene: TRBJ1-2; CDR3 DNA: TGTGCCAGCATAGGGACCCGGTCCGGCTATGGCTACACCTTC; CDR3 protein: CASIGTRSGYGYTF
clone size: few; V gene: TRBV5-1; D gene: .; J gene: TRBJ2-6; CDR3 DNA: TGCGCCAGCAGCCAGACGCTTTCTGGGGCCAACGTCCTGACTTTC; CDR3 protein: CASSQTLSGANVLTF
clone size: .; V gene: TRBV2; D gene: .; J gene: TRBJ2-5; CDR3 DNA: TGTGCCAGCAGTGTATTTCCCCAAGAGACCCAGTACTTC; CDR3 protein: CASSVFPQETQYF
clone size: .; V gene: TRBV2; D gene: .; J gene: TRBJ1-6; CDR3 DNA: TGTGCCAGCAGAAAAAGTCACTCCTATAATTCACCCCTCCACTTT; CDR3 protein: CASRKSHSYNSPLHF
clone size: many; V gene: TRBV6-2/TRBV6-3; D gene: .; J gene: TRBJ1-1; CDR3 DNA: TGTGCCAGCAGGAACGACAGAATGAACACTGAAGCTTTCTTT; CDR3 protein: CASRNDRMNTEAFF
clone size: .; V gene: TRBV20-1; D gene: TRBD1; J gene: TRBJ1-6; CDR3 DNA: TGCAGTGCCAGTAAGGGACAGCCGGAGGAAAATTCACCCCTCCACTTT; CDR3 protein: CSASKGQPEENSPLHF
clone size: many; V gene: TRBV30; D gene: .; J gene: TRBJ1-1; CDR3 DNA: TGTGCCTGGATGCGGGGGCTGACTGAAGCTTTCTTT; CDR3 protein: CAWMRGLTEAFF
clone size: few; V gene: TRBV15; D gene: .; J gene: TRBJ2-1; CDR3 DNA: TGTGCCACCAGCACCTGGTCCCTCAATGAGCAGTTCTTC; CDR3 protein: CATSTWSLNEQFF
clone size: .; V gene: TRBV24-1; D gene: .; J gene: TRBJ2-2; CDR3 DNA: TGTGCCACCAGTGGTGGCTACGCGAACACCGGGGAGCTGTTTTTT; CDR3 protein: CATSGGYANTGELFF
clone size: .; V gene: TRBV5-1; D gene: TRBD1; J gene: TRBJ1-4; CDR3 DNA: TGCGCCAGCCGGGTACAGGGGAACGGCGAAAAACTGTTTTTT; CDR3 protein: CASRVQGNGEKLFF
clone size: few; V gene: TRBV28; D gene: TRBD1; J gene: TRBJ1-5; CDR3 DNA: TGTGCCAGCAGTGGGGGCTTGAACCCTCGACAGGGCGATCAGCCCCAGCATTTT; CDR3 protein: CASSGGLNPRQGDQPQHF
clone size: .; V gene: TRBV4-1; D gene: .; J gene: TRBJ2-2; CDR3 DNA: TGCGCCAGCAGCCAAGATGGCAGTAACACCGGGGAGCTGTTTTTT; CDR3 protein: CASSQDGSNTGELFF
clone size: few; V gene: TRBV21-1; D gene: .; J gene: TRBJ2-4; CDR3 DNA: TGTGCCAGCAGCAAACGATGGACTAGCGGGAATGAGTCTGTGACCAAAAACATTCAGTACTTC; CDR3 protein: CASSKRWTSGNESVTKNIQYF
clone size: many; V gene: TRBV29-1; D gene: .; J gene: TRBJ1-1; CDR3 DNA: TGCAGCGTTCTGGACCGACAATTCGGAGACACTGAAGCTTTCTTT; CDR3 protein: CSVLDRQFGDTEAFF
clone size: many; V gene: TRBV27; D gene: .; J gene: TRBJ2-5; CDR3 DNA: TGTGCCAGCAGTGCGGGGGCAGGGCGAGGCGGGACCCAGTACTTC; CDR3 protein: CASSAGAGRGGTQYF
clone size: .; V gene: TRBV28; D gene: TRBD2; J gene: TRBJ2-5; CDR3 DNA: TGTGCCAGCACGGGAGGGAAAGAGACCCAGTACTTC; CDR3 protein: CASTGGKETQYF
clone size: many; V gene: TRBV12-3/TRBV12-4; D gene: TRBD1; J gene: TRBJ2-7; CDR3 DNA: TGTGCCAGCAGTTTACAGGGGGTGGGCGAGCAGTACTTC; CDR3 protein: CASSLQGVGEQYF
clone size: many; V gene: TRBV6-1; D gene: .; J gene: TRBJ2-7; CDR3 DNA: TGTGCCAGCAGTCCGTCTTTCCAGCCCATCTCCTACGAGCAGTACTTC; CDR3 protein: CASSPSFQPISYEQYF
clone size: .; V gene: TRBV27; D gene: .; J gene: TRBJ1-1; CDR3 DNA: TGTGCCAGCAGTCCCCGGACAGATTTCATGAACACTGAAGCTTTCTTT; CDR3 protein: CASSPRTDFMNTEAFF
clone size: few; V gene: TRBV7-9; D gene: .; J gene: TRBJ2-7; CDR3 DNA: TGTGCCAGCAGCCCGGGACTTTTCTACGAGCAGTACTTC; CDR3 protein: CASSPGLFYEQYF
clone size: many; V gene: TRBV2; D gene: .; J gene: TRBJ2-2; CDR3 DNA: TGTGCCAGCAGTGCTGGGGTGGGCACCGGGGAGCTGTTTTTT; CDR3 protein: CASSAGVGTGELFF
clone size: .; V gene: TRBV18; D gene: .; J gene: TRBJ2-7; CDR3 DNA: TGTGCCAGCTCACCTAACAGGGACGAGCAGTACTTC; CDR3 protein: CASSPNRDEQYF